Sequencing of this T cell receptor beta chain was carried out in a study of T cells in Graves' hyperthyroidism and ophthalmopathy. The J segment lost 14 bases and the V segment lost 2 bases, leaving 11 bases of the junction unmatched. The length of the CDR3 is 13 residues. Germline values: CDR1 MNHEY, CDR2 SVGAGI. TCR beta CDR3 sequences were amplified from RNA transcripts. The HTBI primer set drove a first-round RT-PCR of the TCR CDR3. Each CDR3 protein is one row after TCRdb ran MiXCR on the multiplex PCR reads. The table has roughly 500,000 distinct CDR3 sequences, roughly a quarter seen once; the top ten hold approximately 10%.

The source is a woman in her 30s with Graves' ophthalmopathy. The chain employs TRBV6-5 and TRBJ1-2, with 7 bases matching TRBD1. The sequenced sample consisted of blood. In nucleotides, the CDR3 is TGTGCCAGCAGTTACCCGGGACAGCGAGAGTATACCTTC. Encoded protein: CASSYPGQREYTF.